This entry lists 10 T cell receptor beta chains sequenced from one sample in a study of CD8+CD57+ T cells in acquired aplastic anemia. Genomic DNA templated the TCR beta VDJ and CDR3 profiling. Via MiXCR, TCRdb re-called the reads, giving one row per CDR3 protein. The repertoire holds 200,000 to 250,000 distinct CDR3 sequences, with 30% to 40% as singletons. Sequenced material: sorted CD4+, CD8+, or CD8+CD57+ T cells (not recorded which) from PBMCs. The receptors were gathered from a human donor in good health, serving as a control.

Note on this clonotype: The conserved phenylalanine or tryptophan is not found at the CDR3 terminus, so this likely reflects a read error. It is unclear where the CDR3 begins or ends on the DNA, so no DNA is shown, and the CDR3 is as TCRdb lists it. The rearrangement links TRBV19 to TRBJ1-1; the D segment call TRBD1 is taken from the table without a DNA check. The germline V gene encodes CDR1 LNHDA and CDR2 SQIVND (reference sequence). The CDR3 contains 10 residues when both ends are counted. CDR3 region: CASTPQGVLS.

The chain combines TRBV5-1 with TRBJ2-3, with D perhaps TRBD2 (5 bases). This CDR3 comprises 15 residues. Germline values: CDR1 SGHRS, CDR2 YFSETQ. Trimming cost V 0 bases and J 4 bases, with 12 bases left between them. The DNA of the CDR3 is TGCGCCAGCAGCTTGGTAGGCGGGTTTTCAGATACGCAGTATTTT. As protein: CASSLVGGFSDTQYF.

The rearrangement joins TRBV11-1 to TRBJ2-2; 13 bases agree with TRBD2. CDR1 and CDR2 from the germline V gene are SGHAT and FQDESV (reference sequence). V lost 4 bases, J lost 6 bases, and 2 bases stayed unmatched. The CDR3 runs to 15 residues. The chain's CDR3 is CASSSTSGRAGELFF. The CDR3 nucleotides read TGTGCCAGCAGCTCAACTAGCGGGAGGGCCGGGGAGCTGTTTTTT.

CDR3 nucleotide sequence: TGTGCCAGCAGCTCCAGACAGGGGGGTTTGTCGAACACTGAAGCTTTCTTT. Translation gives CASSSRQGGLSNTEAFF. V usage is TRBV7-9 and J usage is TRBJ1-1, with 9 bases matching TRBD1. The CDR3 length is 17 residues. With V trimmed by 4 bases and J by 1 base, 10 bases remained unmatched. Germline assignment: CDR1 SEHNR and CDR2 FQNEAQ (reference sequence).

This clonotype appeared a few times. A much larger clonotype is one base distant, so this may be a read error. The V and J genes are TRBV10-3 and TRBJ2-7; D is ambiguous. The CDR3 has 12 amino acids. CDR1 ENHRY and CDR2 SYGVKD come from the germline V gene. Trimming shortened V by 10 bases and J by 1 base, and 11 bases separated the two germline ends. The CDR3 loop is CASIVDSYEQYF. The DNA for the CDR3 is TGTGCCAGCATTGTCGATTCCTACGAGCAGTACTTC.

There are many counts of this clonotype. The rearrangement joins TRBV13 to TRBJ1-2; D gene uncertain. Germline V gives CDR1 PRHDT, CDR2 FYEKMQ (reference sequence). Trimming cost V 3 bases and J 0 bases, with 8 bases left between them. The CDR3 has 14 residues. CDR3 nucleotides: TGTGCCAGCAGCTTTCCAGGAGCTAACTATGGCTACACCTTC. Its protein is CASSFPGANYGYTF.

This clonotype was picked up many times. The J gene is TRBJ2-3, the V gene TRBV25-1; no definite D call. The CDR3 extends over 13 amino acids. Trimming removed 3 bases from V and 3 bases from J, with 7 bases in between. CDR1 MGHDK and CDR2 SYGVNS come from the germline V gene. CDR3 nucleotide sequence: TGTGCCAGCAGTGATCGTGCGACAGATACGCAGTATTTT. Amino acid sequence: CASSDRATDTQYF.

This clonotype was detected many times. V and J are TRBV2 and TRBJ2-3; TRBD2 matches at 8 bases. Germline V gene sequence: CDR1 SNHLY, CDR2 FYNNEI. The CDR3 runs to 14 residues. Trimming at V came to 9 bases and at J to 0 bases, leaving 5 bases not matched to a gene. In DNA form, the CDR3 reads TGTGCCAGTAGACTAGCGACTAGCACAGATACGCAGTATTTT. Protein: CASRLATSTDTQYF.

The table lists this clonotype with many counts. V and J are TRBV5-8 and TRBJ2-7; D remains ambiguous. Deletions cut 4 bases from V and 2 bases from J, with 16 bases between. CDR1 SGHTS and CDR2 YDEGEE come from the germline V gene. The CDR3 sequence is 15 residues long. The CDR3 nucleotides read TGTGCCAGCAGCCTGGATAGGACCCTTCCCTACGAGCAGTACTTC. Its protein is CASSLDRTLPYEQYF.

This rearrangement joins TRBV7-6 to TRBJ1-3, with D possibly TRBD1 on 5 matching bases. Trimming removed 7 bases from V and 0 bases from J, with 10 bases in between. Per the germline V gene, CDR1 is SGHVS and CDR2 is FNYEAQ. This CDR3 contains 14 residues. In DNA, the CDR3 is TGTGCCAGCACCCGGGGGGACTCTGGAAACACCATATATTTT. Protein: CASTRGDSGNTIYF.